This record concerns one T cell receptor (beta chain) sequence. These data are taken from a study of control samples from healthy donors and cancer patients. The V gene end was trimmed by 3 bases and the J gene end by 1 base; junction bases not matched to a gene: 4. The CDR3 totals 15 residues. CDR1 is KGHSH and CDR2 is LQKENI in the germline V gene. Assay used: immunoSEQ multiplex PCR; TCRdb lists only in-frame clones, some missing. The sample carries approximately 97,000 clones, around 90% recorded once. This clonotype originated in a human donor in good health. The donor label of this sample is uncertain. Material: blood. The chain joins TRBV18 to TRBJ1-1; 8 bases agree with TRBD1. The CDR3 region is CASSPTGATNTEAFF. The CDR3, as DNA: TGTGCCAGCTCACCGACAGGGGCCACGAACACTGAAGCTTTCTTT.